The entry below gives a single T cell receptor beta chain sequence along with its context. The data were taken from a study of cytotoxic CD8 clonotypes in ibrutinib-treated CLL. The method was immunoSEQ multiplex PCR; TCRdb's version includes in-frame clones alone and lacks a portion of them. This table has about 140,000 clones, 70% to 80% appearing once. CDR1 and CDR2 from the germline V gene are SGHVS and FNYEAQ. The ends were cut back, 2 bases at V and 4 bases at J, with 15 bases in the middle. The CDR3 is 15 residues long. The sequenced sample was PBMCs, obtained after 12 months of ibrutinib treatment. The chain carries TRBV7-6 and TRBJ2-7, with D possibly being TRBD1 or TRBD2 (6 bases each). This clonotype was sampled from a human donor with chronic lymphocytic leukemia. The CDR3 DNA follows: TGTGCCAGCAGCTTAAGGGGGGCAGGGTTATACGAGCAGTACTTC. Its protein is CASSLRGAGLYEQYF.